The rows below give T cell receptor beta chains drawn from one sample of a study of blood T cell repertoires in COVID-19. The protocol was immunoSEQ multiplex PCR, while the TCRdb copy is restricted to in-frame clones and leaves out a portion. The data show around 44,000 clones, approximately 92% seen once. The sample taken for sequencing was peripheral blood. These receptors were taken from a human donor in a cohort sampled during active COVID-19. Each CDR3 is given with its conserved first and last residue. A D gene is named only where the DNA matches it firmly.

J gene | V gene | D gene | CDR3 DNA | CDR3 protein
TRBJ2-7 | TRBV7-2 | TRBD2 | TGTGCCAGCAGCCTACATAGCGGGGGTGCTAACCGATACGAGCAGTACTTC | CASSLHSGGANRYEQYF
TRBJ2-5 | TRBV28 | TRBD2 | TGTGCCAGCCGTATGGGCCTAGCGGGAGGGTTGGAGACCCAGTACTTC | CASRMGLAGGLETQYF
TRBJ2-7 | TRBV7-8 | NA | TGTGCCAGCAGCCCCAACTCGGCCGTACGGGGGACCTACGAGCAGTACTTC | CASSPNSAVRGTYEQYF
TRBJ2-2 | TRBV4-1 | NA | TGCGCCAGCAGCCCTCATGTTTTAGGGGCCACCGGGGAGCTGTTTTTT | CASSPHVLGATGELFF
TRBJ2-7 | TRBV21-1 | NA | TGTGCCAGCAGGCCGACAGGGTACCACGAGCAGTACTTC | CASRPTGYHEQYF
TRBJ1-2 | TRBV10-3 | NA | TGTGCCATCAGTGAGGGACTTGGGGAGGGCTACACCTTC | CAISEGLGEGYTF
TRBJ1-2 | TRBV5-4 | NA | TGTGCCAGCAGCTTCGACATGAAGGGCTACACCTTC | CASSFDMKGYTF
TRBJ1-1 | TRBV6-2/TRBV6-3 | NA | TGTGCCAGCAGTTACCCGGGGATGAACACTGAAGCTTTCTTT | CASSYPGMNTEAFF
TRBJ2-1 | TRBV7-9 | TRBD2 | TGTGCCAGCAGCTTAGTGGCGCTAGCGGTAAATGAGCAGTTCTTC | CASSLVALAVNEQFF
TRBJ2-7 | TRBV3-1/TRBV3-2 | TRBD1 | TGTGCCAGCAGCCAGGATCCCGGGACAGGGGCCTCCTACGAGCAGTACTTC | CASSQDPGTGASYEQYF
TRBJ2-5 | TRBV5-4 | NA | TGTGCCAGCAGCGGAAAGACACAGTACCAAGAGACCCAGTACTTC | CASSGKTQYQETQYF
TRBJ2-1 | TRBV9 | TRBD2 | TGTGCCAGCACCCTAGGGGGGACTAGTAGCTACAATGAGCAGTTCTTC | CASTLGGTSSYNEQFF
TRBJ2-1 | TRBV7-9 | NA | TGTGCCAGCAGCTTAGAAACGGGCGGGCCAAAAACGAATGAGCAGTTCTTC | CASSLETGGPKTNEQFF
TRBJ2-3 | TRBV5-5 | TRBD1 | TGTGCCAGCAGCTTGGCCGGGACAGCACCAGATACGCAGTATTTT | CASSLAGTAPDTQYF
TRBJ2-7 | TRBV28 | TRBD2 | TGTGCCAGCAGCTTGGGCCAGGGCCTAGCGGGAGGGCCTTTTCACTTC | CASSLGQGLAGGPFHF
TRBJ2-1 | TRBV9 | NA | TGTGCCAGCAGCGTAGGGGCTAGCGATGGGTACAATGAGCAGTTCTTC | CASSVGASDGYNEQFF
TRBJ1-6 | TRBV18 | NA | TGTGCCAGCTCACGAGGCATCCCGAGCTCCTATAATTCACCCCTCCACTTT | CASSRGIPSSYNSPLHF
TRBJ2-1 | TRBV5-1 | TRBD2 | TGCGCCAGCTCCACAGCGGGAGGGAGTGAGCAGTTCTTC | CASSTAGGSEQFF
TRBJ1-2 | TRBV6-4 | NA | TGTGCCAGCAGTGAAGGGGAGGCCGCACGCAGCGGCTACACCTTC | CASSEGEAARSGYTF
TRBJ2-1 | TRBV5-1 | TRBD2 | TGCGCCAGCAGCTTGGCCGCGTCTAGCGGGGGAGGTGAGCAGTTCTTC | CASSLAASSGGGEQFF
TRBJ2-2 | TRBV15 | TRBD2 | TGTGCCACCTCCCCAGGACTAGCCCCTCGCGGGGAGCTGTTTTTT | CATSPGLAPRGELFF
TRBJ2-3 | TRBV5-4 | NA | TGTGCCAGCAGCTTGTTCGGGACACCAAAAGAGGATACGCAGTATTTT | CASSLFGTPKEDTQYF
TRBJ2-7 | TRBV3-1/TRBV3-2 | NA | TGTGCCAGCAGCCAAGGAGGCAGTACCTACGAGCAGTACTTC | CASSQGGSTYEQYF
TRBJ1-1 | TRBV6-5 | TRBD1 | TGTGCCAGCAGTTTACCGGGACAGGGGGCGAGTACTGAAGCTTTCTTT | CASSLPGQGASTEAFF
TRBJ2-2 | TRBV12-5 | NA | TGTGCTAGTGGTTTGGGACTAGTTCGCGGGGAGCTGTTTTTT | CASGLGLVRGELFF
TRBJ2-5 | TRBV5-4 | NA | TGTGCCAGCAGCTTAACTCCAAGGACAGCCGAGACCCAGTACTTC | CASSLTPRTAETQYF
TRBJ1-6 | TRBV5-1 | TRBD1 | TGCGCCAGCAGCAGGGGACAGGAGCATTCACCCCTCCACTTT | CASSRGQEHSPLHF
TRBJ1-1 | TRBV7-2 | NA | TGTGCCAGCAGCCCTAGACTTTCCCTTCCAGACTTTGGCACTGAAGCTTTCTTT | CASSPRLSLPDFGTEAFF